A selection of T cell receptor beta chains follows, all from one sample in a study of memory CD4+ T cells and cytomegalovirus serostatus. Clones were sequenced by immunoSEQ multiplex PCR, and TCRdb holds only the in-frame ones, with some missing. Of about 59,000 clones in the sample, about 81% are singletons; the top ten hold about 0.95%. The specimen sequenced was memory CD4+ T cells from blood. These receptors originate from an adult in good health and CMV-seronegative. Each CDR3 is given with its conserved first and last residue.

J gene: TRBJ1-4; V gene: TRBV7-9; CDR3 protein: CASSNRPATNEKLFF
J gene: TRBJ2-1; V gene: TRBV25-1; CDR3 protein: CASSYRDNEQFF
J gene: TRBJ1-5; V gene: TRBV30; CDR3 protein: CAWRRDHNQPQHF
J gene: TRBJ2-5; V gene: TRBV5-4; CDR3 protein: CASSDGFQETQYF
J gene: TRBJ2-3; V gene: TRBV28; CDR3 protein: CASSFSGGGTDTQYF
J gene: TRBJ1-1; V gene: TRBV28; CDR3 protein: CASSPSGLMNTEAFF
J gene: TRBJ2-5; V gene: TRBV14; CDR3 protein: CASSQGLLRGDGETQYF
J gene: TRBJ2-5; V gene: TRBV30; CDR3 protein: CAWSRYQETQYF
J gene: TRBJ1-1; V gene: TRBV5-6; CDR3 protein: CASSLVMDGRGAFF
J gene: TRBJ1-3; V gene: TRBV18; CDR3 protein: CASSLTIGPGSSSGNTIYF
J gene: TRBJ1-1; V gene: TRBV19; CDR3 protein: CASSMPTGGIVGAFF
J gene: TRBJ1-2; V gene: TRBV12-5; CDR3 protein: CASDLEDSGGYTF
J gene: TRBJ2-7; V gene: TRBV18; CDR3 protein: CASLTSGHNEQYF
J gene: TRBJ1-3; V gene: TRBV7-9; CDR3 protein: CASSLEVGGRWPGNTIYF
J gene: TRBJ2-7; V gene: TRBV6-5; CDR3 protein: CASSHLGEQYF
J gene: TRBJ1-3; V gene: TRBV9; CDR3 protein: CASSERQGPSGNTIYF
J gene: TRBJ1-1; V gene: TRBV4-3; CDR3 protein: CASSQEKSGRNTEAFF
J gene: TRBJ1-5; V gene: TRBV30; CDR3 protein: CAWSVARDFNSNQPQHF
J gene: TRBJ1-3; V gene: TRBV14; CDR3 protein: CASSQDLIHLGHTGNTIYF
J gene: TRBJ2-5; V gene: TRBV9; CDR3 protein: CASSESPVVETQYF
J gene: TRBJ1-2; V gene: TRBV19; CDR3 protein: CASSIFSGDPYGYTF
J gene: TRBJ2-2; V gene: TRBV25-1; CDR3 protein: CASSGQGTGELFF
J gene: TRBJ1-2; V gene: TRBV19; CDR3 protein: CASSIDRVGGYTF
J gene: TRBJ2-5; V gene: TRBV13; CDR3 protein: CASSLGRGAGLQETQYF
J gene: TRBJ2-7; V gene: TRBV28; CDR3 protein: CASSLSPGAYEQYF
J gene: TRBJ1-1; V gene: TRBV7-9; CDR3 protein: CASSANPANTEAFF
J gene: TRBJ2-1; V gene: TRBV10-3; CDR3 protein: CAISESGTSYNEQFF
J gene: TRBJ1-3; V gene: TRBV7-9; CDR3 protein: CASSPRGGTSGNTIYF
J gene: TRBJ2-2; V gene: TRBV7-8; CDR3 protein: CASTRDRGSSGELFF
J gene: TRBJ2-6; V gene: TRBV11-2; CDR3 protein: CASSFFGRGPSGANVLTF
J gene: TRBJ1-3; V gene: TRBV5-4; CDR3 protein: CASSEWTGSGNTIYF
J gene: TRBJ2-5; V gene: TRBV11-3; CDR3 protein: CASSLDHAVGETQYF
J gene: TRBJ2-7; V gene: TRBV25-1; CDR3 protein: CASSGETYEQYF
J gene: TRBJ1-2; V gene: TRBV29-1; CDR3 protein: CSVYREGYGYTF
J gene: TRBJ1-3; V gene: TRBV11-2; CDR3 protein: CASSLAGTFSGNTIYF
J gene: TRBJ2-1; V gene: TRBV4-1; CDR3 protein: CASSQVDMGLAAYNEQFF
J gene: TRBJ1-2; V gene: TRBV18; CDR3 protein: CASSPDQGGGYTF
J gene: TRBJ2-5; V gene: TRBV27; CDR3 protein: CATSVLSGQETQYF
J gene: TRBJ2-5; V gene: TRBV25-1; CDR3 protein: CASSEFGGLPQETQYF
J gene: TRBJ1-1; V gene: TRBV11-3; CDR3 protein: CASSSRTGNTEAFF
J gene: TRBJ2-1; V gene: TRBV7-2; CDR3 protein: CASSLAYAEQFF
J gene: TRBJ2-3; V gene: TRBV25-1; CDR3 protein: CASSPGTSGSTDTQYF
J gene: TRBJ2-7; V gene: TRBV6-5; CDR3 protein: CASSFRDRGHEQYF
J gene: TRBJ2-2; V gene: TRBV7-2; CDR3 protein: CASSRNLAGELFF
J gene: TRBJ2-4; V gene: TRBV5-1; CDR3 protein: CASSLGITGQQNIQYF
J gene: TRBJ2-7; V gene: TRBV7-9; CDR3 protein: CASNSAGGSYEQYF
J gene: TRBJ2-7; V gene: TRBV27; CDR3 protein: CASSFLPGGNYEQYF
J gene: TRBJ2-7; V gene: TRBV6-6; CDR3 protein: CASTPQRLGEQYF
J gene: TRBJ2-5; V gene: TRBV9; CDR3 protein: CASSGGLAGGPVETQYF
J gene: TRBJ1-1; V gene: TRBV19; CDR3 protein: CASSNGWNTEAFF
J gene: TRBJ1-5; V gene: TRBV18; CDR3 protein: CASSTAGDQPQHF
J gene: TRBJ2-2; V gene: TRBV27; CDR3 protein: CASSYGVARGELFF
J gene: TRBJ1-2; V gene: TRBV7-2; CDR3 protein: CASSLASDGYGYTF
J gene: TRBJ2-7; V gene: TRBV7-2; CDR3 protein: CASSLARLAGTYEQYF
J gene: TRBJ2-7; V gene: TRBV6-5; CDR3 protein: CASSYGGTGLNEQYF
J gene: TRBJ2-7; V gene: TRBV5-5; CDR3 protein: CASSLAPSGRNEQYF
J gene: TRBJ2-3; V gene: TRBV7-8; CDR3 protein: CASSPPRRTSGSYGTDTQYF